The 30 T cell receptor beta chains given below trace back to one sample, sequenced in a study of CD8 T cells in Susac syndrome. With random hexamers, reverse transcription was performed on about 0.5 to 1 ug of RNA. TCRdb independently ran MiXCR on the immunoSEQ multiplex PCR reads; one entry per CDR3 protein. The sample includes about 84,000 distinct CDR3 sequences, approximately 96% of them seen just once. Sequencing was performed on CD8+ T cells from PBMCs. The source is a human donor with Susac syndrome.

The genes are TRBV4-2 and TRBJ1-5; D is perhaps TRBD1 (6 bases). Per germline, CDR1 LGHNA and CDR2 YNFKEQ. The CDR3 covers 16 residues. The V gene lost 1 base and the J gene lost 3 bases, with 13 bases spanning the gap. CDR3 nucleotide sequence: TGTGCCAGCAGCCAAGGCCTTGGGGGGCTCAATCAGCCCCAGCATTTT. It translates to CASSQGLGGLNQPQHF.

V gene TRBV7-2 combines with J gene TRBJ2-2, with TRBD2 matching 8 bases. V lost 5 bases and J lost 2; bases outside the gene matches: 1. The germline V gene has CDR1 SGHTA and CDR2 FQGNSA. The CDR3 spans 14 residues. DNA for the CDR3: TGTGCCAGCAGCGGGACTAGAAACACCGGGGAGCTGTTTTTT. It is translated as CASSGTRNTGELFF. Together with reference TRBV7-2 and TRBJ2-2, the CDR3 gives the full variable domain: GAGVSQSPSNKVTEKGKDVELRCDPISGHTALYWYRQSLGQGLEFLIYFQGNSAPDKSGLPSDRFSAERTGGSVSTLTIQRTQQEDSAVYLCASSGTRNTGELFFGEGSRLTVL.

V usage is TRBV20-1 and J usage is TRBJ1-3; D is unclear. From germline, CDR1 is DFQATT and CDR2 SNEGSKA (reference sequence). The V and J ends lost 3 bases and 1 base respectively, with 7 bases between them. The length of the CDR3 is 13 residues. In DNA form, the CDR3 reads TGCAGTGCTAGTTACGAGTCTGGAAACACCATATATTTT. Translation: CSASYESGNTIYF.

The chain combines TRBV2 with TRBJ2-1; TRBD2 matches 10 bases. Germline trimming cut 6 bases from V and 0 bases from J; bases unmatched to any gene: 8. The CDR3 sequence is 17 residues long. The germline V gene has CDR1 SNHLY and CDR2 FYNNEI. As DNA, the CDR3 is TGTGCCAGCAGAGTCGGACTAGCGGATTACTCCTACAATGAGCAGTTCTTC. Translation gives CASRVGLADYSYNEQFF.

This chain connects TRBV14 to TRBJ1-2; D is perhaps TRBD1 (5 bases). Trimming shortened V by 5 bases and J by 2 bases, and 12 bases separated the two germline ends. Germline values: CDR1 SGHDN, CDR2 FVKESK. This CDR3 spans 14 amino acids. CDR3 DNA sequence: TGTGCCAGCAGCACGGGGGGTGTAAACTATGGCTACACCTTC. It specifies CASSTGGVNYGYTF.

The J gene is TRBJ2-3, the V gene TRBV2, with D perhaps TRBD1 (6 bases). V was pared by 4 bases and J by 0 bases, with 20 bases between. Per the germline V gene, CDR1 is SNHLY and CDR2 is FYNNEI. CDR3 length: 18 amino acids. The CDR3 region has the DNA TGTGCCAGCAGTGGGCAATTGATCGGACAGATGAGCACAGATACGCAGTATTTT. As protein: CASSGQLIGQMSTDTQYF. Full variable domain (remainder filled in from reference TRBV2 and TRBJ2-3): EPEVTQTPSHQVTQMGQEVILRCVPISNHLYFYWYRQILGQKVEFLVSFYNNEISEKSEIFDDQFSVERPDGSNFTLKIRSTKLEDSAMYFCASSGQLIGQMSTDTQYFGPGTRLTVL.

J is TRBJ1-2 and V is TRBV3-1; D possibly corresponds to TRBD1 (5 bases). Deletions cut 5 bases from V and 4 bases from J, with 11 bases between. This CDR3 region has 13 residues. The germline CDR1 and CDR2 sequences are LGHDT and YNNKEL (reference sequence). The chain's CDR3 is CASSIGDGYGYTF. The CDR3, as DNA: TGTGCCAGCAGCATAGGGGATGGCTATGGCTACACCTTC.

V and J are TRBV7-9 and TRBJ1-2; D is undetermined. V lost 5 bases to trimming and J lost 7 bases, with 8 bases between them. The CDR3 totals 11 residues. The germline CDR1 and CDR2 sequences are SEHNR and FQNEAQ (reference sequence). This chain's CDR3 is CASSQPPGYTF. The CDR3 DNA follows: TGTGCCAGCAGCCAACCACCTGGCTACACCTTC.

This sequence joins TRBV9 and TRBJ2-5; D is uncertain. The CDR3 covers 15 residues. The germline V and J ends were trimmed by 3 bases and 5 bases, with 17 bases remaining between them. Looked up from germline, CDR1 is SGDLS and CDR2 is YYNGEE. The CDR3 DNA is TGTGCCAGCAGCGCCCGACCCACGGGCCGGGAGACCCAGTACTTC. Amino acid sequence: CASSARPTGRETQYF. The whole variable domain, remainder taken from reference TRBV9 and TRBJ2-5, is DSGVTQTPKHLITATGQRVTLRCSPRSGDLSVYWYQQSLDQGLQFLIQYYNGEERAKGNILERFSAQQFPDLHSELNLSSLELGDSALYFCASSARPTGRETQYFGPGTRLLVL.

The CDR3 nucleotides are TGTGCCAGCAGTTTATCACAGGGTGATACGCAGTATTTT. Its protein product is CASSLSQGDTQYF. The rearrangement joins TRBV27 to TRBJ2-3; the D gene is possibly TRBD1 (6 bases). The germline V gene encodes CDR1 MNHEY and CDR2 SMNVEV (reference sequence). V was clipped by 0 bases and J by 6 bases, with 7 bases between them. The CDR3 extends over 13 amino acids.

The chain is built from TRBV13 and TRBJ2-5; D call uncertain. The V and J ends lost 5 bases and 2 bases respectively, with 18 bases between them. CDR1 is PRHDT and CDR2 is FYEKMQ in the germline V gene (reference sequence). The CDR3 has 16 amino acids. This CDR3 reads CASSLNFGRLQETQYF. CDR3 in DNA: TGTGCCAGCAGCCTTAACTTCGGGCGGCTTCAAGAGACCCAGTACTTC.

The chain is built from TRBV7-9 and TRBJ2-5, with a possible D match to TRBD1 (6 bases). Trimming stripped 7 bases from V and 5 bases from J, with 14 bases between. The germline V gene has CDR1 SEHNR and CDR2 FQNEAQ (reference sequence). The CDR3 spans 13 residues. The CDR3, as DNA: TGTGCCAGCACCCCGACAGGCCGGGAGACCCAGTACTTC. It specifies CASTPTGRETQYF.

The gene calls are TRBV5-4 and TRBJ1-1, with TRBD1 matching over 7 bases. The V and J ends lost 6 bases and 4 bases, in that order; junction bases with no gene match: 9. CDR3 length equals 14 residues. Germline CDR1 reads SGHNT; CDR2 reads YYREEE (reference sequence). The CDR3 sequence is CASTRQGRATEAFF. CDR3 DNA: TGTGCCAGCACCAGACAGGGTAGGGCCACTGAAGCTTTCTTT.

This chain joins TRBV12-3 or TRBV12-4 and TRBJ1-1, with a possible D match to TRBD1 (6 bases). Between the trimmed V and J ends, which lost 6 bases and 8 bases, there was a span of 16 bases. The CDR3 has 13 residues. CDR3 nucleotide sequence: TGTGCCAGCAGCCCTGAGGGGGGTCCCGAAGCTTTCTTT. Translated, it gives CASSPEGGPEAFF.

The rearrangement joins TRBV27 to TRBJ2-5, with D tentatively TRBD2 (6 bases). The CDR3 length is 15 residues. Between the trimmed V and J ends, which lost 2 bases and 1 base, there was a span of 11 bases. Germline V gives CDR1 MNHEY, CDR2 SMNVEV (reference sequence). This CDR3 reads CASSLGGSGQETQYF. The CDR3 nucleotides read TGTGCCAGCAGTTTAGGAGGTAGCGGCCAAGAGACCCAGTACTTC.

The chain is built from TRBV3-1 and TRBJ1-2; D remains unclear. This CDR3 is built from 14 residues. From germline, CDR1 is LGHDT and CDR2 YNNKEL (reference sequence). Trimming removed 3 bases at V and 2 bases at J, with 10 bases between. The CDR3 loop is CASSQGRHNYGYTF. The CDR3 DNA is TGTGCCAGCAGCCAGGGCAGACACAACTATGGCTACACCTTC.

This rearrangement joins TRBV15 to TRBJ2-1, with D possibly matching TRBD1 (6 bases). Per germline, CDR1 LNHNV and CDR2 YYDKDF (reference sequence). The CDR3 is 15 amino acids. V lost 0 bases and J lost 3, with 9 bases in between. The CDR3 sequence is CATSRDGDIYNEQFF. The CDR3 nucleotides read TGTGCCACCAGCAGAGACGGGGACATCTACAATGAGCAGTTCTTC.

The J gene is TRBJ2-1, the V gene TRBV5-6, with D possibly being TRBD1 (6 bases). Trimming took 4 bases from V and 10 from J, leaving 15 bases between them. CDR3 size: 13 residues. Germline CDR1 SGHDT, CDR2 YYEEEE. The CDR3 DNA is TGTGCCAGCAGCCCAACAGGGCTGAGAGAGCAGTTCTTC. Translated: CASSPTGLREQFF. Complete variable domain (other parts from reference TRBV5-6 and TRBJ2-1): DAGVTQSPTHLIKTRGQQVTLRCSPKSGHDTVSWYQQALGQGPQFIFQYYEEEERQRGNFPDRFSGHQFPNYSSELNVNALLLGDSALYLCASSPTGLREQFFGPGTRLTVL.

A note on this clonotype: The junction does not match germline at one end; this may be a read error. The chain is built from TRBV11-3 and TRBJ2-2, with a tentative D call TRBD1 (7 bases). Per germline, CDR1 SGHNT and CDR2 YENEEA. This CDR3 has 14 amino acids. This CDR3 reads CASSPERQGGKLFF. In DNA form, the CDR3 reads TGTGCCAGCAGCCCAGAACGACAGGGCGGGAAGCTGTTTTTT.

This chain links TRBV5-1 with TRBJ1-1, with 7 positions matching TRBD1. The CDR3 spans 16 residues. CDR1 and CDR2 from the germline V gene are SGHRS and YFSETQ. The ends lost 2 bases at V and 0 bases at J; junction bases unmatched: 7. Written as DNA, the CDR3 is TGCGCCAGCAGCTTCAGGGGGAAGGGTATGAACACTGAAGCTTTCTTT. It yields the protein CASSFRGKGMNTEAFF.

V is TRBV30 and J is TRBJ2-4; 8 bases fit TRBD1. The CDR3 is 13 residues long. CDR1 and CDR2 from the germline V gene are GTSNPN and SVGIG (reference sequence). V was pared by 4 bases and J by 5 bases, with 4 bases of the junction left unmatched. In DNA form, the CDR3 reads TGTGCCTGGAAAGACAGGGGCCAAAACATTCAGTACTTC. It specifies CAWKDRGQNIQYF.

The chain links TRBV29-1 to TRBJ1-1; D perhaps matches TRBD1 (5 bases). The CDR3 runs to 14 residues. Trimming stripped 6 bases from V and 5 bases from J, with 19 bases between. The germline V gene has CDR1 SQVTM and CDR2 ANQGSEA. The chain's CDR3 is CSVGGTLGWTEAFF. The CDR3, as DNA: TGCAGCGTCGGGGGGACTTTAGGATGGACTGAAGCTTTCTTT.

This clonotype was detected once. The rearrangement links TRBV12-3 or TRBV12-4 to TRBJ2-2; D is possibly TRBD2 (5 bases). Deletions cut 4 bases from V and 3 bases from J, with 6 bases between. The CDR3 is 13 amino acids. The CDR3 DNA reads TGTGCCAGCAGTTGGGAGTACACCGGGGAGCTGTTTTTT. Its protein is CASSWEYTGELFF.

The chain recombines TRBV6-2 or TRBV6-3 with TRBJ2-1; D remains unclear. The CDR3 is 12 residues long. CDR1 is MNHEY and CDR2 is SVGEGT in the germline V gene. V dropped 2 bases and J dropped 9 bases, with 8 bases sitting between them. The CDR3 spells CASSYKWGEQFF. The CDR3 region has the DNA TGTGCCAGCAGTTACAAGTGGGGTGAGCAGTTCTTC.

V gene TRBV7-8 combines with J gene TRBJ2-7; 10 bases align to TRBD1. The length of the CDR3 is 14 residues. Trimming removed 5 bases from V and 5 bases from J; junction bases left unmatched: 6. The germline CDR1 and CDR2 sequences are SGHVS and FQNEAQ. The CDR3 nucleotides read TGTGCCAGCAGCCGTGGGGGGACAGGGGACGAGCAGTACTTC. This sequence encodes CASSRGGTGDEQYF.

This CDR3 reads CASSQYGSQSMGYNEQFF. DNA of the CDR3: TGCGCCAGCAGCCAATACGGGTCCCAGAGTATGGGCTACAATGAGCAGTTCTTC. This chain connects TRBV4-3 to TRBJ2-1; the D is unclear. The V gene lost 2 bases and the J gene lost 3 bases, with 20 bases spanning the gap. This CDR3 contains 18 residues. Germline-derived CDR1 and CDR2 are LGHNA and YSLEER.

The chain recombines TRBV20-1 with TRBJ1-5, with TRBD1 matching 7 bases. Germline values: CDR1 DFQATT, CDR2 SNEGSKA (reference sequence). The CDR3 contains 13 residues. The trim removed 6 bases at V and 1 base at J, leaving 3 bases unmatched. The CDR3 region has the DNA TGCAGTGCCCCGGACAGGAGCAATCAGCCCCAGCATTTT. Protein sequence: CSAPDRSNQPQHF.

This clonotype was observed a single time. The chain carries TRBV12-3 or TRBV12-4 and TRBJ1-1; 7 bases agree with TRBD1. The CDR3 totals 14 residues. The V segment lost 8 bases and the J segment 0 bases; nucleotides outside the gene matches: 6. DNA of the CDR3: TGTGCCAGCGACGAGACAGGGATGAACACTGAAGCTTTCTTT. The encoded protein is CASDETGMNTEAFF.

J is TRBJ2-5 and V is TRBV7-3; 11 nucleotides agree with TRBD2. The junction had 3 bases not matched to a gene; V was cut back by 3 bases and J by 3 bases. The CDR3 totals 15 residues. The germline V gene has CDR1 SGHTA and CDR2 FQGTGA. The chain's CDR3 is CASSFSGGGKETQYF. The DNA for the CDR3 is TGTGCCAGCAGCTTTAGCGGGGGGGGGAAAGAGACCCAGTACTTC.

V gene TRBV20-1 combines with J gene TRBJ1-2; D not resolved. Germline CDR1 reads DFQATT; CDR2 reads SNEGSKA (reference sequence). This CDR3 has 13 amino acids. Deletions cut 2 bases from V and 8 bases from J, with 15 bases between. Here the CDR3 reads CSARPGRYGGYTF. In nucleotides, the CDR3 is TGCAGTGCTAGACCCGGACGGTATGGCGGCTACACCTTC.